This T cell receptor beta chain comes out of a study of T cell repertoires in aging, cancer and after chemotherapy. Looking at the study overall: Around 8.8 million TCR reads were in the whole dataset. The study, taken as a whole, reports: Compared with age-matched healthy donors, untreated hematological or solid cancer patients showed higher blood TCR clonality. In cancer patients, declining TCR diversity with age involved lost richness and lost evenness. Across the chemotherapy interval, each cancer cohort showed higher median generation probability, suggesting thymic rebound.

A mixed TRB-A/B primer pool amplified rearranged TRB by multiplex touch-down PCR. TCRdb independently ran MiXCR on the multiplex PCR reads; one entry per CDR3 protein. The data show under 3,000 distinct CDR3 sequences, with approximately 25% seen just once and more than 4.5% held by the top ten. Within the sample, this clonotype is medium-sized (0.01 to 0.1%). The antigen is unknown. The template was genomic DNA from peripheral blood, not RNA. Trimming took 6 bases from V and 1 from J, leaving 12 bases between them. The CDR3 loop spans 14 amino acids. This receptor was taken from a human donor in good health. Sequencing was performed on blood. The rearrangement uses TRBV12-3 or TRBV12-4 and TRBJ2-5; unclear D gene. The CDR3 region is CASSSRAPQETQYF. CDR3 coding DNA: TGTGCCAGCAGCTCCCGGGCCCCCCAAGAGACCCAGTACTTC.